The clone carrying this T cell receptor (beta chain) was found a few times. The sample belongs to a study of T cell changes during pregnancy in multiple sclerosis. The CDR3 is 16 residues long. Germline CDR1 KGHSY, CDR2 FQNENV. Trimming pared 0 bases from V and 8 bases from J, leaving 17 bases between. Libraries were prepared by immunoSEQ multiplex PCR; TCRdb keeps only in-frame clonotypes and omits some of them. The table lists under 110,000 clones, around 90% of them singletons. The sample was peripheral blood, taken in the second trimester of pregnancy. The receptor was isolated from a female donor with multiple sclerosis, enrolled in a pregnancy study. The J gene is TRBJ1-5, the V gene TRBV16; TRBD1 might be the D (5 bases). CDR3 in amino acids: CASSQSNAGVEEPQHF. In DNA form, the CDR3 reads TGTGCCAGCAGCCAATCTAATGCGGGGGTAGAGGAGCCCCAGCATTTT.